The TCR beta chain under discussion was sequenced for a study of beta chain features in type 1 diabetes. V shed 6 bases, J shed 8 bases, and the junction held 19 bases outside the gene matches. This CDR3 is built from 19 residues. Germline CDR1 MNHEY, CDR2 SMNVEV (reference sequence). All of the isolated RNA was reverse transcribed, so expressed TCRB transcripts were sequenced. This table comes from immunoSEQ multiplex PCR, and its TCRdb copy is limited to in-frame clones, with some not included. The top ten clones hold 0.023% of a sample with 900,000 or so clones, roughly 17% of them seen once. Material for sequencing was naive CD4+ T cells from blood. This sequence originates from a young woman in good health. J is TRBJ2-4 and V is TRBV27; 13 nucleotides line up with TRBD2. The CDR3 spells CASRTEILAGGPRRYIQYF. In nucleotides, the CDR3 is TGTGCCAGCAGGACGGAGATACTAGCGGGAGGGCCTCGCAGGTACATTCAGTACTTC.